The next 21 T cell receptor beta chains were all read from a single sample in a study of control samples from healthy donors and cancer patients. Assay used: immunoSEQ multiplex PCR; TCRdb lists only in-frame clones, some missing. The table lists around 230,000 clones, roughly 94% of them singletons. Sample: blood. The receptors stem from a man aged 45-65 years in good health.

The sample holds a few counts of this clone. This chain uses TRBV6-5 with TRBJ1-5; D is undetermined. Per the germline V gene, CDR1 is MNHEY and CDR2 is SVGAGI. The CDR3 spans 15 residues. V shed 3 bases and J shed 9 bases, with 18 bases lying between them. The CDR3 spells CASSYYPTEEWPQHF. The CDR3, as DNA: TGTGCCAGCAGTTATTACCCCACGGAGGAATGGCCCCAGCATTTT.

J is TRBJ1-5 and V is TRBV28; TRBD1 aligns across 11 bases. Germline V gene lookup returns CDR1 MDHEN and CDR2 SYDVKM. Trimming removed 7 bases from V and 7 bases from J; junction bases left unmatched: 9. This CDR3 comprises 15 residues. The CDR3 here is CASTGGQGVPQPQHF. The CDR3 DNA is TGTGCCAGCACTGGGGGACAGGGGGTCCCCCAGCCCCAGCATTTT.

V is TRBV18 and J is TRBJ1-4; D gene uncertain. The V and J ends lost 4 bases and 7 bases respectively, with 4 bases between them. Germline V CDR1 and CDR2: KGHSH, LQKENI. This CDR3 comprises 11 residues. The CDR3 region is CASSLGEKLFF. The CDR3 bases are TGTGCCAGCTCACTAGGTGAAAAACTGTTTTTT. The full variable domain, in which reference TRBV18 and TRBJ1-4 provide the parts outside the CDR3, is NAGVMQNPRHLVRRRGQEARLRCSPMKGHSHVYWYRQLPEEGLKFMVYLQKENIIDESGMPKERFSAEFPKEGPSILRIQQVVRGDSAAYFCASSLGEKLFFGSGTQLSVL.

The rearrangement joins TRBV30 to TRBJ1-5; 10 bases map to TRBD1. Germline loops: CDR1 GTSNPN, CDR2 SVGIG (reference sequence). The trim removed 1 base at V and 6 bases at J, leaving 6 bases unmatched. The CDR3 spans 15 residues. The CDR3, as DNA: TGTGCCTGGAGTGCCGGACAGGGGGTATTTCAGCCCCAGCATTTT. It translates to CAWSAGQGVFQPQHF. The variable domain in full, completed from reference TRBV30 and TRBJ1-5, reads SQTIHQWPATLVQPVGSPLSLECTVEGTSNPNLYWYRQAAGRGLQLLFYSVGIGQISSEVPQNLSASRPQDRQFILSSKKLLLSDSGFYLCAWSAGQGVFQPQHFGDGTRLSIL.

Points on this clone: One end of the junction varies from germline; a read error may be responsible. The CDR3 here is CASSTWNAGELFF. In DNA form, the CDR3 reads TGTGCCAGCAGCACCTGGAACGCCGGGGAGCTGTTTTTT. This sequence joins TRBV11-2 and TRBJ2-2; D ambiguous. The V gene's germline CDR1 is SGHAT and CDR2 FQNNGV. CDR3 length: 13 residues.

The chain couples TRBV29-1 to TRBJ2-1; TRBD2 matches 11 bases. The CDR3 sequence is 14 residues long. Germline assignment: CDR1 SQVTM and CDR2 ANQGSEA. J was trimmed by 14 bases and V by 7 bases; bases with no gene match: 16. CDR3 sequence reads: CSGDSGGAVNGEFF. The CDR3 DNA follows: TGCAGCGGAGATAGCGGGGGGGCCGTCAATGGGGAGTTCTTC.

This sequence joins TRBV18 and TRBJ2-7; TRBD1 is a possible D gene (5 bases). Trimming took 3 bases from V and 2 from J, leaving 11 bases between them. CDR1 KGHSH and CDR2 LQKENI come from the germline V gene. This CDR3 spans 14 amino acids. The CDR3, as DNA: TGTGCCAGCTCACCGTCAGGGATTCCCTACGAGCAGTACTTC. Its protein product is CASSPSGIPYEQYF.

The chain recombines TRBV7-6 with TRBJ2-7; D perhaps matches TRBD2 (6 bases). The germline V gene has CDR1 SGHVS and CDR2 FNYEAQ. The CDR3 consists of 13 residues. Trimming stripped 3 bases from V and 6 bases from J, with 12 bases between. This CDR3 is CASSFGEGGEQYF. In nucleotides, the CDR3 is TGTGCCAGCAGCTTCGGAGAGGGAGGCGAGCAGTACTTC.

V and J are TRBV2 and TRBJ1-2; 7 bases are shared with TRBD1. V lost 6 bases to trimming and J lost 9 bases; unmatched junction nucleotides: 10. Germline assignment: CDR1 SNHLY and CDR2 FYNNEI. The CDR3 length is 13 residues. CDR3 protein: CASSQTGNLSYTF. In DNA, the CDR3 is TGTGCCAGCAGCCAGACAGGGAATCTGAGCTACACCTTC.

The chain couples TRBV7-2 to TRBJ1-1, with 7 bases lining up with TRBD1. Losses at the gene ends were 2 bases for V and 10 bases for J; bases not matched to a gene: 10. Germline values: CDR1 SGHTA, CDR2 FQGNSA. The CDR3 sequence is 14 residues long. The CDR3 is CASSLNLPTGRAFF. The CDR3 coding sequence is TGTGCCAGCAGCTTAAACCTACCGACAGGGCGAGCTTTCTTT.

V and J are TRBV5-1 and TRBJ2-2, with D possibly matching TRBD1 (6 bases). V lost 4 bases and J 3 bases, leaving 10 bases between the germline ends. CDR1 is SGHRS, CDR2 YFSETQ, per germline. This CDR3 has 14 amino acids. DNA of the CDR3: TGCGCCAGCAGCCGGAAGGGGGACACCGGGGAGCTGTTTTTT. This gives the protein CASSRKGDTGELFF.

V usage is TRBV18 and J usage is TRBJ2-7; possible D gene TRBD1, 5 bases. Trimming removed 3 bases from V and 3 bases from J, with 21 bases in between. CDR1 and CDR2 (germline): KGHSH, LQKENI. CDR3 length: 17 amino acids. The CDR3 DNA follows: TGTGCCAGCTCACCTTGGACCGACACTCAGGGCGGCTACGAGCAGTACTTC. Its translation is CASSPWTDTQGGYEQYF.

The chain is built from TRBV28 and TRBJ1-2; maybe TRBD1 (5 bases). The CDR3 length is 15 residues. Trimming shortened V by 5 bases and J by 5 bases, and 18 bases separated the two germline ends. In germline, CDR1 is MDHEN, CDR2 SYDVKM. The CDR3 here is CASSPSLAGRYGYTF. CDR3 DNA: TGTGCCAGCAGTCCTTCGCTGGCGGGACGATATGGCTACACCTTC.

The chain joins TRBV9 to TRBJ2-1, with 8 bases identical to TRBD2. In germline, CDR1 is SGDLS, CDR2 YYNGEE. The CDR3 is made up of 19 amino acids. J gave up 0 bases and V 3 bases, and 14 bases lay outside the gene matches. The CDR3 sequence is CASSAPSCSGGSSYNEQFF. The CDR3 DNA reads TGTGCCAGCAGCGCCCCCTCCTGCAGCGGGGGCTCCTCCTACAATGAGCAGTTCTTC.

This clone appeared a single time. The chain joins TRBV5-1 to TRBJ1-3, with TRBD1 identical over 8 bases. The CDR3 is 18 residues long. V shed 3 bases and J 0 bases; nucleotides not matched to a gene: 11. Germline CDR1 reads SGHRS; CDR2 reads YFSETQ. CDR3: CASSSVGQGASSGNTIYF. In DNA form, the CDR3 reads TGCGCCAGCAGCTCGGTTGGGCAGGGGGCTTCCTCTGGAAACACCATATATTTT.

The V call is TRBV24-1, the J call TRBJ1-3; the D gene is possibly TRBD1 (6 bases). The ends were cut back, 0 bases at V and 0 bases at J, with 17 bases in the middle. The CDR3 length is 19 residues. Germline loops: CDR1 KGHDR, CDR2 SFDVKD. The CDR3 here is CATSDLRGTEYHSGNTIYF. CDR3 DNA: TGTGCCACCAGTGATTTGAGGGGGACCGAATACCACTCTGGAAACACCATATATTTT.

The chain recombines TRBV19 with TRBJ1-5, with a possible D match to TRBD1 (5 bases). Germline V CDR1 and CDR2: LNHDA, SQIVND (reference sequence). CDR3 size: 17 residues. With 5 bases removed from V and 6 bases from J, the gap between germline ends came to 23 bases. The CDR3 region is CASSGIPGPLRGQPQHF. CDR3 nucleotides: TGTGCCAGTAGTGGTATCCCGGGACCCCTAAGGGGTCAGCCCCAGCATTTT.

The CDR3 reads CASSPRSGNTEAFF. CDR3 coding DNA: TGCGCCAGCAGCCCCCGGTCGGGGAACACTGAAGCTTTCTTT. The chain recombines TRBV4-1 with TRBJ1-1; the D is unclear. The V gene's germline CDR1 is MGHRA and CDR2 YSYEKL. There are 14 residues in the CDR3. V was cut by 4 bases and J by 1 base, with 10 bases left in between.

This sequence joins TRBV6-2 or TRBV6-3 and TRBJ1-2; no firm D call. V lost 2 bases to trimming and J lost 8 bases, with 18 bases between them. The CDR3 is 15 amino acids. In germline, CDR1 is MNHEY, CDR2 SVGEGT. The CDR3 loop is CASSYDPLRSDGYTF. CDR3 bases: TGTGCCAGCAGTTACGACCCCCTTAGATCGGACGGCTACACCTTC.

The chain uses TRBV5-6 and TRBJ2-7; no firm D call. The V gene's germline CDR1 is SGHDT and CDR2 YYEEEE. Trimming took 0 bases from V and 6 from J, leaving 19 bases between them. The CDR3 has 16 amino acids. CDR3 amino acids: CASSLVGVTTGGEQYV. CDR3 nucleotides: TGTGCCAGCAGCTTGGTGGGTGTCACCACCGGTGGCGAGCAGTACGTC.

The gene calls are TRBV3-1 (or the pseudogene TRBV3-2) and TRBJ2-7, with 8 nucleotides matching TRBD1. CDR1 LGHDT and CDR2 YNNKEL come from the germline V gene (reference sequence). Trimming took 1 base from V and 6 from J; bases not matched to a gene: 5. CDR3 length equals 14 residues. DNA for the CDR3: TGTGCCAGCAGCCAAGTTTGGACAGGGAGCGAGCAGTACTTC. This sequence encodes CASSQVWTGSEQYF.